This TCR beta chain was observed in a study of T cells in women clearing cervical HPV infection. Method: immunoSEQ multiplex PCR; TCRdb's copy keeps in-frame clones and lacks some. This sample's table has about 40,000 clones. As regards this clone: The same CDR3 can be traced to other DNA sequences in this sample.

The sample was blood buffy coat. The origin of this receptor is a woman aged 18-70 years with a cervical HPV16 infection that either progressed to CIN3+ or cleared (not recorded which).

Incomplete CDR3 DNA: TGTGCCAGCAGCCCTCGCCCCTACAGGGTTAGGGACCAAGAGACC. It yields the protein CASSPRPYRVRDQET. The full CDR3 sequence reads CASSPRPYRVRDQETQYF. The chain combines TRBV7-8 with TRBJ2-5, with a possible D match to TRBD1 (6 bases). The CDR3 extends 3 residues past the end of the read, so its final part is completed from the germline J gene. The CDR3 runs to 18 residues. The germline V gene has CDR1 SGHVS and CDR2 FQNEAQ. Trimming shortened V by 5 bases and J by 0 bases, and 22 bases separated the two germline ends.